One and the same sample provided the 24 T cell receptor beta chains below, sequenced in a study of blood T cell repertoires in COVID-19. Clones were read by immunoSEQ multiplex PCR, and TCRdb kept only the in-frame ones, dropping some. Of hundreds of thousands of clones in the sample, around 90% are singletons; the top ten hold 0.9% to 1%. The sample consisted of peripheral blood. Source of these receptors: a woman aged 40-49 years who had recovered from COVID-19.

The gene calls are TRBV4-2 and TRBJ2-5; 8 nucleotides line up with TRBD2. The length of the CDR3 is 16 residues. Looked up from germline, CDR1 is LGHNA and CDR2 is YNFKEQ. With 3 bases clipped from V and 1 base from J, the junction kept 7 bases outside the gene matches. CDR3 residues: CASSHPGGAFQETQYF. The CDR3 DNA reads as TGTGCCAGCAGCCACCCCGGGGGGGCCTTCCAAGAGACCCAGTACTTC.

J is TRBJ2-5 and V is TRBV27; possible D gene TRBD2, 6 bases. V dropped 6 bases and J dropped 3 bases, with 14 bases sitting between them. This CDR3 contains 14 residues. The germline CDR1 and CDR2 sequences are MNHEY and SMNVEV (reference sequence). For the CDR3, the DNA is TGTGCCAGCAGAAGACCGGGACTGGAAGAGACCCAGTACTTC. This sequence encodes CASRRPGLEETQYF.

V and J are TRBV4-3 and TRBJ2-5, with a tentative D call TRBD2 (6 bases). Per the germline V gene, CDR1 is LGHNA and CDR2 is YSLEER. Trimming stripped 0 bases from V and 5 bases from J, with 16 bases between. CDR3 length: 16 amino acids. CDR3 sequence reads: CASSQDLAGSGETQYF. DNA of the CDR3: TGCGCCAGCAGCCAAGATCTAGCCGGGAGCGGGGAGACCCAGTACTTC.

Notes on this clone: Other DNA sequences within the sample encode an identical CDR3. The chain recombines TRBV6-5 with TRBJ1-1; possibly TRBD1 for D (5 bases). Germline CDR1 reads MNHEY; CDR2 reads SVGAGI. V was shortened by 0 bases and J by 4 bases, with 6 bases between the two germline ends. The CDR3 is 13 amino acids. The CDR3 sequence: CASSYSGGTEAFF. In DNA, the CDR3 is TGTGCCAGCAGTTACTCGGGGGGCACTGAAGCTTTCTTT.

The genes are TRBV7-2 and TRBJ2-7; 7 bases align to TRBD2. CDR3 length: 18 amino acids. CDR1 is SGHTA, CDR2 FQGNSA, per germline. With V trimmed by 1 base and J by 2 bases, 14 bases remained unmatched. The CDR3 nucleotides are TGTGCCAGCAGCTTAGGGGCGGGAGTGGGGCCCCGGGCCTACGAGCAGTACTTC. It codes for CASSLGAGVGPRAYEQYF.

This chain uses TRBV5-1 with TRBJ2-2, with D unclear. The ends were cut back, 6 bases at V and 3 bases at J, with 18 bases in the middle. The CDR3 covers 16 residues. Per the germline V gene, CDR1 is SGHRS and CDR2 is YFSETQ. CDR3 in DNA: TGCGCCAGCAAGGCCCCGCCGGCGGATTACACCGGGGAGCTGTTTTTT. Translation: CASKAPPADYTGELFF.

The V call is TRBV27, the J call TRBJ1-5; D remains unclear. Germline V CDR1 and CDR2: MNHEY, SMNVEV (reference sequence). The CDR3 extends over 15 amino acids. Trimming pared 2 bases from V and 1 base from J, leaving 9 bases between. The CDR3 nucleotides are TGTGCCAGCAGTTTAGTCCCGGGGAGCAATCAGCCCCAGCATTTT. It encodes CASSLVPGSNQPQHF.

This clone was counted only a few times. The chain links TRBV7-6 to TRBJ2-7; 13 bases map to TRBD2. The CDR3 is 17 amino acids. In germline, CDR1 is SGHVS, CDR2 FNYEAQ. The trim removed 1 base at V and 0 bases at J, leaving 3 bases unmatched. The DNA of the CDR3 is TGTGCCAGCAGCTTAGGGGGACTAGCGGGGCCCTCCTACGAGCAGTACTTC. Translation: CASSLGGLAGPSYEQYF. Complete variable domain (other parts from reference TRBV7-6 and TRBJ2-7): GAGVSQSPRYKVTKRGQDVALRCDPISGHVSLYWYRQALGQGPEFLTYFNYEAQQDKSGLPNDRFSAERPEGSISTLTIQRTEQRDSAMYRCASSLGGLAGPSYEQYFGPGTRLTVT.

The genes are TRBV19 and TRBJ1-1; no clear D. The CDR3 length is 13 residues. Between the trimmed V and J ends, which lost 1 base and 1 base, there was a span of 4 bases. The germline CDR1 and CDR2 sequences are LNHDA and SQIVND (reference sequence). CDR3: CASSIARNTEAFF. The CDR3 DNA follows: TGTGCCAGTAGTATAGCCAGGAACACTGAAGCTTTCTTT.

The CDR3 DNA sequence: TGCGCCAGCAGTGATAGGACAGGGAAGCAGCCCCAGCATTTT. Translated: CASSDRTGKQPQHF. The V call is TRBV10-2, the J call TRBJ1-5; 8 bases align to TRBD1. There are 14 residues in the CDR3. Germline V gene sequence: CDR1 WSHSY, CDR2 SAAADI. V was pared by 3 bases and J by 7 bases, with 5 bases of the junction left unmatched.

This chain links TRBV9 with TRBJ1-1, with D possibly being TRBD1 (5 bases). The CDR3 is 15 residues long. Trimming stripped 0 bases from V and 2 bases from J, with 11 bases between. CDR1 and CDR2 from the germline V gene are SGDLS and YYNGEE. CDR3 amino acids: CASSVGGGANTEAFF. CDR3 nucleotide sequence: TGTGCCAGCAGCGTAGGCGGTGGGGCTAACACTGAAGCTTTCTTT.

V gene TRBV30 combines with J gene TRBJ1-1, with a possible D match to TRBD1 (6 bases). Germline values: CDR1 GTSNPN, CDR2 SVGIG (reference sequence). Trimming pared 0 bases from V and 11 bases from J, leaving 10 bases between. The CDR3 is 11 amino acids. This CDR3 is CAWSVRGAAFF. The CDR3 DNA follows: TGTGCCTGGAGTGTACGGGGGGCGGCTTTCTTT.

This rearrangement joins TRBV30 to TRBJ1-2, with 10 bases that match TRBD1. Trimming took 2 bases from V and 6 from J; bases not matched to a gene: 3. In germline, CDR1 is GTSNPN, CDR2 SVGIG (reference sequence). This CDR3 is 13 amino acids long. As DNA, the CDR3 is TGTGCCTGGAGTCCGGGACAGGGGCATGGCTACACCTTC. Amino acids: CAWSPGQGHGYTF.

This chain joins TRBV6-5 and TRBJ1-2, with TRBD1 as a possible D gene (5 bases). The CDR3 length is 14 residues. The V end was cut by 2 bases, the J end by 8 bases, with 15 bases between. The germline CDR1 and CDR2 sequences are MNHEY and SVGAGI. DNA of the CDR3: TGTGCCAGCAGTTACGGGGCGGGGTTCTACGGCTACACCTTC. Translating gives CASSYGAGFYGYTF.

The rearrangement joins TRBV7-6 to TRBJ2-1, with TRBD2 matching over 12 bases. With 4 bases clipped from V and 4 bases from J, the junction kept 2 bases outside the gene matches. The length of the CDR3 is 15 residues. Germline V gives CDR1 SGHVS, CDR2 FNYEAQ. The CDR3: CASSSSGRAYNEQFF. In DNA, the CDR3 is TGTGCCAGCAGCTCTAGCGGGAGGGCTTACAATGAGCAGTTCTTC.

This sequence joins TRBV11-3 and TRBJ2-3; tentatively, D is TRBD2 (6 bases). V lost 1 base and J lost 4, with 12 bases in between. The CDR3 totals 15 residues. The germline gives CDR1 SGHNT, CDR2 YENEEA. The CDR3 here is CASSLGGDVADTQYF. The CDR3 bases are TGTGCCAGCAGCTTAGGCGGGGACGTAGCAGATACGCAGTATTTT.

V and J are TRBV11-2 and TRBJ2-3, with 10 positions matching TRBD2. Trimming took 1 base from V and 5 from J; bases not matched to a gene: 9. Germline loops: CDR1 SGHAT, CDR2 FQNNGV. This CDR3 spans 17 amino acids. The CDR3 loop is CASSLGGLAGVLDTQYF. The CDR3 nucleotides are TGTGCCAGCAGCTTAGGGGGGCTAGCGGGAGTTTTAGATACGCAGTATTTT.

The rearrangement joins TRBV7-9 to TRBJ2-1, with 12 bases lining up with TRBD2. The CDR3 has 17 amino acids. Losses at the gene ends were 1 base for V and 7 bases for J; bases not matched to a gene: 8. In germline, CDR1 is SEHNR, CDR2 FQNEAQ (reference sequence). CDR3 DNA sequence: TGTGCCAGCAGCTTAGGCCTTCGGCTAGCGGGAGGGAATGAGCAGTTCTTC. It yields the protein CASSLGLRLAGGNEQFF.

The chain carries TRBV14 and TRBJ2-5, with TRBD2 matching 8 bases. Germline trimming cut 1 base from V and 5 bases from J; bases unmatched to any gene: 9. Germline V CDR1 and CDR2: SGHDN, FVKESK. This CDR3 has 16 amino acids. CDR3 sequence (DNA): TGTGCCAGCAGCCAAGTGGAGGGGACTAGTGTTGAGACCCAGTACTTC. Protein sequence: CASSQVEGTSVETQYF. Using reference TRBV14 and TRBJ2-5 for the parts outside the CDR3, the full variable domain is EAGVTQFPSHSVIEKGQTVTLRCDPISGHDNLYWYRRVMGKEIKFLLHFVKESKQDESGMPNNRFLAERTGGTYSTLKVQPAELEDSGVYFCASSQVEGTSVETQYFGPGTRLLVL.

This chain links TRBV30 with TRBJ2-1, with D possibly TRBD2 on 6 matching bases. CDR1 is GTSNPN and CDR2 is SVGIG in the germline V gene (reference sequence). This CDR3 has 13 amino acids. Trimming removed 4 bases from V and 13 bases from J, with 20 bases in between. CDR3 loop: CAWTYPGLPSQFF. CDR3 nucleotide sequence: TGTGCCTGGACCTATCCGGGACTCCCCAGCCAGTTCTTC.

The CDR3, as DNA: TGTGCCAGTAGTATATCCGCAGGCCACTATGGCTACACCTTC. This translates into CASSISAGHYGYTF. The chain is built from TRBV19 and TRBJ1-2; D remains unclear. Germline CDR1 is LNHDA and CDR2 is SQIVND (reference sequence). The V end lost 2 bases, the J end lost 3 bases, and 10 bases lay between the germline ends. CDR3 length: 14 residues.

V and J are TRBV6-5 and TRBJ1-2; D uncertain. The V gene lost 5 bases and the J gene lost 0 bases, with 4 bases spanning the gap. Per germline, CDR1 MNHEY and CDR2 SVGAGI. The CDR3 totals 12 residues. The CDR3 loop reads CASSPSNYGYTF. The CDR3, as DNA: TGTGCCAGCAGTCCGTCTAACTATGGCTACACCTTC.

The V and J genes are TRBV9 and TRBJ2-2, with 8 bases that match TRBD2. Looked up from germline, CDR1 is SGDLS and CDR2 is YYNGEE. CDR3 size: 16 residues. V lost 2 bases to trimming and J lost 5 bases; unmatched junction nucleotides: 8. The CDR3 sequence: CASSVRSGAGTGELFF. DNA of the CDR3: TGTGCCAGCAGCGTGCGTAGCGGGGCGGGGACCGGGGAGCTGTTTTTT.

The V gene is TRBV30, the J gene TRBJ2-7, with 12 bases identical to TRBD2. Germline V gene sequence: CDR1 GTSNPN, CDR2 SVGIG (reference sequence). V trimming: 5 bases; J trimming: 2 bases; junction bases outside the gene matches: 10. This CDR3 has 16 amino acids. CDR3 loop: CAWVPQTSGRAYEQYV. The CDR3 nucleotides read TGTGCCTGGGTTCCCCAGACTAGCGGGAGAGCCTACGAGCAGTACGTC.